These 24 T cell receptor beta chains were all obtained from the same sample, sequenced in a study of shared clonotypes between healthy human individuals. Repertoires were generated with immunoSEQ multiplex PCR, while TCRdb's copy carries only in-frame clones and drops some. The top ten clones hold about 1.5% of a sample with approximately 2,200,000 clones, 85% to 95% of them seen once. Positive CCR7 selection of CD45RO-negative cells yielded the naive CD8 cells, and terminally differentiated effector memory CD45RA+ cells were excluded. Sequencing was done on a sample of naive CD8+ T cells from PBMCs. The receptors originated from a man between 18 and 35 years old in good health. Some clones in this sample may be carry-over from other donors' samples.

The rearrangement joins TRBV28 to TRBJ2-1; the match to TRBD2 covers 9 bases. The V and J ends lost 8 bases and 6 bases, in that order; junction bases with no gene match: 11. The V gene's germline CDR1 is MDHEN and CDR2 SYDVKM. The CDR3 runs to 15 residues. The CDR3 sequence: CASSRWAGGFNEQFF. CDR3 nucleotides: TGTGCCAGCTCCCGGTGGGCGGGAGGGTTCAATGAGCAGTTCTTC.

This clone occurred once. The V call is TRBV6-5, the J call TRBJ2-1; D is uncertain. The length of the CDR3 is 15 residues. V lost 6 bases, J lost 4 bases, and 16 bases lay in between. Germline CDR1 is MNHEY and CDR2 is SVGAGI. CDR3 sequence reads: CASRHTLNLYNEQFF. Written as DNA, the CDR3 is TGTGCCAGCAGACACACCCTTAATCTTTACAATGAGCAGTTCTTC.

The chain combines TRBV6-1 with TRBJ2-2; D not resolved. CDR3 size: 13 residues. The germline CDR1 and CDR2 sequences are MNHNS and SASEGT. Trimming cost V 6 bases and J 6 bases, with 11 bases left between them. The CDR3 nucleotides are TGTGCCAGCAGCCTCGTGGACCCCGGGGAGCTGTTTTTT. Translated: CASSLVDPGELFF.

This clone was counted a single time. The V gene is TRBV27, the J gene TRBJ2-1, with D unclear. The germline V gene encodes CDR1 MNHEY and CDR2 SMNVEV (reference sequence). The CDR3 contains 13 residues. Trimming removed 8 bases from V and 5 bases from J, with 13 bases in between. CDR3 DNA sequence: TGTGCCAGCCATTCCCACCTCGACAATGAGCAGTTCTTC. Encoded protein: CASHSHLDNEQFF.

V gene TRBV5-1 combines with J gene TRBJ2-5; D might be TRBD2 (5 bases). Germline CDR1 is SGHRS and CDR2 is YFSETQ. Trimming pared 0 bases from V and 4 bases from J, leaving 13 bases between. This CDR3 is built from 15 residues. CDR3 region: CASSLAAGGGETQYF. The CDR3, as DNA: TGCGCCAGCAGCTTGGCGGCAGGAGGTGGAGAGACCCAGTACTTC.

This chain connects TRBV7-8 to TRBJ2-7, with a possible D match to TRBD2 (5 bases). V was cut by 8 bases and J by 2 bases, with 10 bases left in between. CDR1 SGHVS and CDR2 FQNEAQ come from the germline V gene. The CDR3 runs 12 residues. The DNA for the CDR3 is TGTGCCAGCGGAGGCCTAACCTACGAGCAGTACTTC. Its translation: CASGGLTYEQYF.

The chain couples TRBV2 to TRBJ1-1; 7 bases are shared with TRBD1. This CDR3 has 15 residues. J was trimmed by 10 bases and V by 5 bases; bases with no gene match: 16. Germline CDR1 is SNHLY and CDR2 is FYNNEI. The CDR3 DNA sequence: TGTGCCAGCAGTTTTCCCCCAGGGGGAATCAATGGAGCTTTCTTT. Its protein product is CASSFPPGGINGAFF.

The chain has TRBV5-1 and TRBJ2-7; maybe TRBD1 (6 bases). CDR3 length: 14 amino acids. The germline CDR1 and CDR2 sequences are SGHRS and YFSETQ. Trimming removed 0 bases from V and 2 bases from J, with 9 bases in between. The CDR3 DNA sequence: TGCGCCAGCAGCTTGGACAGGGCAACCTACGAGCAGTACTTC. It is translated as CASSLDRATYEQYF.

The chain couples TRBV9 to TRBJ2-2, with D possibly called TRBD1 or TRBD2 (5 bases each). The CDR3 covers 16 residues. In germline, CDR1 is SGDLS, CDR2 YYNGEE. V was shortened by 4 bases and J by 6 bases, with 19 bases between the two germline ends. CDR3 sequence reads: CASSNNPGTPSGELFF. The CDR3 DNA follows: TGTGCCAGCAGCAATAACCCCGGGACGCCCTCCGGGGAGCTGTTTTTT.

This chain uses TRBV27 with TRBJ2-7; 9 nucleotides line up with TRBD2. V shed 6 bases and J 3 bases; nucleotides not matched to a gene: 15. Germline V gene lookup returns CDR1 MNHEY and CDR2 SMNVEV (reference sequence). This CDR3 has 17 residues. The CDR3 sequence: CASRLTGRGAGGYEQYF. As DNA, the CDR3 is TGTGCCAGCAGACTCACGGGGCGCGGAGCGGGGGGCTACGAGCAGTACTTC.

The chain uses TRBV28 and TRBJ2-7; TRBD1 might be the D (7 bases). V was trimmed by 5 bases and J by 3 bases, leaving 20 bases between them. Germline loops: CDR1 MDHEN, CDR2 SYDVKM. The CDR3 extends over 16 amino acids. CDR3 residues: CASSGPWRGPDYEQYF. CDR3 in DNA: TGTGCCAGCAGTGGTCCCTGGAGGGGGCCAGACTACGAGCAGTACTTC.

V and J are TRBV7-9 and TRBJ2-4; 7 bases line up with TRBD1. Germline V lookup: CDR1 SEHNR, CDR2 FQNEAQ (reference sequence). The CDR3 extends over 16 amino acids. V gave up 0 bases and J gave up 4 bases; unmatched junction bases: 6. In DNA form, the CDR3 reads TGTGCCAGCAGCTTAGCTGCCGGGACAGTTAAAAACATTCAGTACTTC. Translating it yields CASSLAAGTVKNIQYF.

This sequence joins TRBV4-3 and TRBJ2-2, with D perhaps matching TRBD1 (6 bases). Trimming pared 5 bases from V and 0 bases from J, leaving 22 bases between. The CDR3 is made up of 19 amino acids. Germline CDR1 LGHNA, CDR2 YSLEER. The CDR3 sequence: CASSSTRLWTVTNTGELFF. CDR3 coding DNA: TGCGCCAGCAGCTCAACCCGGCTTTGGACAGTGACGAACACCGGGGAGCTGTTTTTT.

The chain uses TRBV6-5 and TRBJ1-2, with 7 bases fitting TRBD1. In germline, CDR1 is MNHEY, CDR2 SVGAGI. V lost 7 bases and J lost 2; bases outside the gene matches: 7. The CDR3 is 14 residues long. The chain's CDR3 is CASTPFRGNYGYTF. CDR3 coding DNA: TGTGCCAGCACCCCTTTCAGGGGGAACTATGGCTACACCTTC.

This chain joins TRBV7-9 and TRBJ2-1; weak D call: TRBD2 (5 bases). With 4 bases removed from V and 7 bases from J, the gap between germline ends came to 23 bases. Germline lookup yields CDR1 SEHNR and CDR2 FQNEAQ (reference sequence). The CDR3 is 17 amino acids. The CDR3 here is CASSSWNDYRGVNEQFF. The CDR3, as DNA: TGTGCCAGCAGCTCCTGGAACGACTACCGTGGGGTGAATGAGCAGTTCTTC.

This chain joins TRBV9 and TRBJ2-1; 12 nucleotides match TRBD2. This CDR3 has 15 residues. The germline gives CDR1 SGDLS, CDR2 YYNGEE. V lost 3 bases, J lost 6 bases, and 4 bases stayed unmatched. The CDR3 DNA follows: TGTGCCAGCAGCGCGCCTAGCGGGAGGGGCAATGAGCAGTTCTTC. It yields the protein CASSAPSGRGNEQFF.

V and J are TRBV6-6 and TRBJ2-3; 8 positions match TRBD2. From germline, CDR1 is MNHNY and CDR2 SVGAGI (reference sequence). The CDR3 is 16 residues long. V was pared by 6 bases and J by 2 bases, with 10 bases of the junction left unmatched. The CDR3 nucleotides are TGTGCCAGCAGGCCAAGACTAGCGCAAGACACAGATACGCAGTATTTT. This encodes CASRPRLAQDTDTQYF.

J is TRBJ2-1 and V is TRBV7-7; D not resolved. With 2 bases removed from V and 4 bases from J, the gap between germline ends came to 6 bases. The germline gives CDR1 SSHAT, CDR2 FNYEAQ (reference sequence). This CDR3 is built from 13 residues. The CDR3 DNA is TGTGCCAGCAGCTTATATGAGTACAATGAGCAGTTCTTC. Translating gives CASSLYEYNEQFF.

This chain joins TRBV9 and TRBJ2-2; the D gene is possibly TRBD2 (6 bases). Germline V gene lookup returns CDR1 SGDLS and CDR2 YYNGEE. The CDR3 loop spans 15 amino acids. Trimming removed 2 bases from V and 4 bases from J, with 12 bases in between. The CDR3 loop reads CASSVTVGGTGELFF. CDR3 in DNA: TGTGCCAGCAGCGTGACTGTGGGGGGCACCGGGGAGCTGTTTTTT.

As concerns this clone: The same CDR3 is also encoded by other DNA sequences in this sample. The gene calls are TRBV27 and TRBJ2-2, with unresolved D. V dropped 5 bases and J dropped 5 bases, with 3 bases sitting between them. CDR1 is MNHEY, CDR2 SMNVEV, per germline (reference sequence). This CDR3 is built from 11 residues. CDR3 nucleotide sequence: TGTGCCAGCAGTCTTACCGGGGAGCTGTTTTTT. Its protein product is CASSLTGELFF.

In its sample, this clone was seen a few times. The rearrangement uses TRBV7-9 and TRBJ2-3; no clear D gene. This CDR3 region has 12 residues. Germline CDR1 is SEHNR and CDR2 is FQNEAQ (reference sequence). Trimming left V 5 bases short and J 0 bases short, with 3 bases between. The CDR3 reads CASSESTDTQYF. Here the CDR3 DNA reads TGTGCCAGCAGCGAAAGCACAGATACGCAGTATTTT.

V and J are TRBV18 and TRBJ2-3; TRBD1 might be the D (6 bases). V lost 0 bases and J 1 base, leaving 11 bases between the germline ends. The CDR3 runs 16 residues. Germline CDR1 and CDR2: KGHSH and LQKENI. CDR3 in DNA: TGTGCCAGCTCACCACCCACAGGGTACGGCACAGATACGCAGTATTTT. This codes for CASSPPTGYGTDTQYF.

This clone was picked up one time. The chain carries TRBV6-1 and TRBJ1-5; no clear D. Per the germline V gene, CDR1 is MNHNS and CDR2 is SASEGT. The CDR3 is 13 residues long. The V end lost 3 bases, the J end lost 10 bases, and 13 bases lay between the germline ends. CDR3 coding DNA: TGTGCCAGCAGTGAGCCGCTTGGGGATCCCCAGCATTTT. Protein product: CASSEPLGDPQHF.

The V and J genes are TRBV5-6 and TRBJ2-7; possible D gene TRBD2, 6 bases. Trimming shortened V by 4 bases and J by 5 bases, and 13 bases separated the two germline ends. Germline lookup yields CDR1 SGHDT and CDR2 YYEEEE. CDR3 length: 13 amino acids. Here the CDR3 reads CASSPGGDDEQYF. The CDR3 nucleotides read TGTGCCAGCAGCCCCGGAGGGGATGACGAGCAGTACTTC.